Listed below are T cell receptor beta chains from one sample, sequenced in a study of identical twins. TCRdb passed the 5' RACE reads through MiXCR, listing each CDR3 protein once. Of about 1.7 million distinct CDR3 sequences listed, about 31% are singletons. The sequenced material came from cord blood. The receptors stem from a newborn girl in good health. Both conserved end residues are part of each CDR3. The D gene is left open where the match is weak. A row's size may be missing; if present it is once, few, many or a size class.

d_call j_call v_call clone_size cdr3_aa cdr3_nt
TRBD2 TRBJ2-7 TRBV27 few CASSPSTSGSSYEQYF TGTGCCAGCAGTCCTTCGACTAGCGGGAGCTCCTACGAGCAGTACTTC
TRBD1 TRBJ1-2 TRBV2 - CASSGTGWYGGYTF TGCGCCAGCAGCGGGACAGGGTGGTACGGTGGCTACACCTTC
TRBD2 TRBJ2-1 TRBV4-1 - CASSQDPLTSGGNEQFF TGCGCCAGCAGCCAAGATCCGTTGACTAGCGGGGGTAATGAGCAGTTCTTC
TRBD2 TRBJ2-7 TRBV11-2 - CASSLGGAGASYNEQYF TGTGCCAGCAGCTTAGGGGGAGCGGGGGCATCCTACAATGAGCAGTACTTC
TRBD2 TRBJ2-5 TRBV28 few CASSASGTYNEQYF TGTGCCAGCAGTGCTAGCGGGACTTACAATGAGCAGTACTTC
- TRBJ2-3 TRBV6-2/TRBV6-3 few CASIARRALDTQYF TGTGCCAGCATTGCAAGGAGGGCGTTGGATACGCAGTATTTT
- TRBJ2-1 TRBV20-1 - CSAAPMERANEQFF TGCAGTGCTGCCCCGATGGAGCGGGCCAATGAGCAGTTCTTC
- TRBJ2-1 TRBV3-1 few CASSQADWSEQFF TGTGCCAGCAGCCAAGCGGATTGGAGTGAGCAGTTCTTC
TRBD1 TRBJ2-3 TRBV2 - CASSESARQGYSTDTQYF TGTGCCAGCAGTGAATCGGCGAGACAGGGGTATAGCACAGATACGCAGTATTTT
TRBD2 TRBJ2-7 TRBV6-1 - CASSEGGLINEQYF TGTGCCAGCAGTGAAGGGGGACTAATCAATGAGCAGTACTTC
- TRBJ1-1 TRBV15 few CATSRDNWDAEAFF TGTGCCACCAGCAGAGATAATTGGGACGCTGAAGCTTTCTTT
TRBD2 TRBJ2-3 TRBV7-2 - CASSLVGLAGIAHDTQYF TGTGCCAGCAGCTTGGTCGGACTAGCGGGGATCGCACATGATACGCAGTATTTT
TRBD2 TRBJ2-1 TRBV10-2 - CASSPSGGADEQFF TGCGCCAGCAGCCCTAGCGGGGGGGCCGATGAGCAGTTCTTC
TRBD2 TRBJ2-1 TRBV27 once CASSLGGLAGKDEQFF TGTGCCAGCAGTTTAGGGGGGCTAGCGGGAAAGGATGAGCAGTTCTTC
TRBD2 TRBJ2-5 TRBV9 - CASSRTSGKQETQYF TGTGCCAGCAGTCGGACTAGCGGAAAACAAGAGACCCAGTACTTC
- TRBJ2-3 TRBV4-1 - CASSQDSGPFYTQYF TGCGCCAGCAGCCAAGATTCGGGTCCCTTCTATACGCAGTATTTT
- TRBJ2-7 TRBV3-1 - CASSLDPKYEQYF TGTGCCAGCAGCCTAGATCCCAAATACGAGCAGTACTTC
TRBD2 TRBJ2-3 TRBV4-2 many CASSQSGEGTDTQYF TGTGCCAGCAGCCAAAGCGGGGAGGGCACAGATACGCAGTATTTT
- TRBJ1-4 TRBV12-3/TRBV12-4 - CASSLGFYRFF TGTGCCAGCAGCTTGGGGTTTTACCGGTTTTTT
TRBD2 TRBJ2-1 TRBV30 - CAWSPGLGNEQFF TGTGCCTGGAGCCCGGGACTAGGGAATGAGCAGTTCTTC
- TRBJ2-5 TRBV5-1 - CASSSVGTLNNEQYF TGCGCCAGCAGCTCAGTCGGGACACTCAACAATGAGCAGTACTTC
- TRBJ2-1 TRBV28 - CASSFSWEAYNEQFF TGTGCCAGCAGTTTTAGCTGGGAGGCATACAATGAGCAGTTCTTC
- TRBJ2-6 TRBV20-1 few CSASDIRGVGANVLTF TGCAGTGCTAGTGACATCCGAGGGGTTGGGGCCAACGTCCTGACTTTC
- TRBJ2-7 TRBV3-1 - CASSQVGSSYNEQYF TGTGCCAGCAGCCAAGTGGGTAGTTCCTACAATGAGCAGTACTTC
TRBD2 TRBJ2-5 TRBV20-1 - CSADLAAQETQYF TGCAGTGCGGACCTAGCGGCTCAAGAGACCCAGTACTTC
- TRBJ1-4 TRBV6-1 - CASSPRGRLATNEKLFF TGTGCCAGCTCTCCCCGGGGCCGACTTGCAACTAATGAAAAACTGTTTTTT
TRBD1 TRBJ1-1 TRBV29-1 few CSVEMWQGETEAFF TGCAGCGTTGAAATGTGGCAGGGGGAAACTGAAGCTTTCTTT
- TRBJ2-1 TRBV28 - CASSLKVSPYNEQFF TGTGCCAGCAGTTTAAAGGTTAGCCCCTACAATGAGCAGTTCTTC
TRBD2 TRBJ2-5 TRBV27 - CASSSPTSGYQETQYF TGTGCCAGCAGTTCTCCGACTAGCGGGTACCAAGAGACCCAGTACTTC
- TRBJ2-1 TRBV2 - CASMGPNYNEQFF TGTGCCAGCATGGGACCGAACTACAATGAGCAGTTCTTC
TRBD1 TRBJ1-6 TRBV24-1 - CVTSDTTGVNSPLHF TGTGTCACCAGTGACACAACAGGGGTGAATTCACCCCTCCACTTT
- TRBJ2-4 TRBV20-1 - CSASPRQAKNIQYF TGCAGTGCTAGCCCCCGACAGGCCAAAAACATTCAGTACTTC
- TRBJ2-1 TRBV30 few CAWSVPPFNEQFF TGTGCCTGGAGTGTACCTCCTTTCAATGAGCAGTTCTTC
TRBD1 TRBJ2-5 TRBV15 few CATSTLRGTGEVRQETQYF TGTGCCACCAGCACCTTAAGAGGGACAGGGGAAGTAAGACAAGAGACCCAGTACTTC
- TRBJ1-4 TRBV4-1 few CASSQTATTTNEKLFF TGCGCCAGCAGCCAGACAGCCACCACAACTAATGAAAAACTGTTTTTT
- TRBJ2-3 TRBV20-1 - CSARAKGEDTQYF TGCAGTGCTAGAGCCAAGGGAGAAGATACGCAGTATTTT
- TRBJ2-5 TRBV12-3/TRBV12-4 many CASSLVGSAAEETQYF TGTGCCAGCAGTTTAGTAGGGTCGGCAGCCGAAGAGACCCAGTACTTC
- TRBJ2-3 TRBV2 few CASSGTRASSTGTQYF TGTGCCAGCAGCGGCACCCGGGCCTCGTCCACAGGAACGCAGTATTTT
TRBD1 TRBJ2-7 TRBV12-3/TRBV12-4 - CASTFQGTGGDEQYF TGTGCCAGCACTTTTCAAGGGACAGGGGGTGACGAGCAGTACTTC
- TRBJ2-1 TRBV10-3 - CAISPDPYNEQFF TGTGCCATCAGCCCGGATCCCTACAATGAGCAGTTCTTC